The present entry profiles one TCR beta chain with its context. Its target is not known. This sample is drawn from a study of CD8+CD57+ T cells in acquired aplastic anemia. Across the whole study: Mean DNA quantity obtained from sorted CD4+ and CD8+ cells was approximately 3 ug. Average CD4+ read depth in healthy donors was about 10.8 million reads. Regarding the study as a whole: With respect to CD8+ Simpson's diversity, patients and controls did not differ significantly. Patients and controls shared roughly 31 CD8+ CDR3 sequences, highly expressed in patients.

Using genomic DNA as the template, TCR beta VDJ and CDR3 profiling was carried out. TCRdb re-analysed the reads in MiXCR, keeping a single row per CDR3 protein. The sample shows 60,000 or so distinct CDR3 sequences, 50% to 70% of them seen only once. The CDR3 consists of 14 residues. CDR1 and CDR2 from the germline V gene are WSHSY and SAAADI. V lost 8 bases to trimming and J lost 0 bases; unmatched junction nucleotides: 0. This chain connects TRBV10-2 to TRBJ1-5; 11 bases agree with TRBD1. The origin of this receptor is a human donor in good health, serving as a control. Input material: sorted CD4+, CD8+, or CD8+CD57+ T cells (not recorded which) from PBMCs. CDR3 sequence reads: CASGTGGSNQPQHF. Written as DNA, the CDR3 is TGCGCCAGCGGGACAGGGGGTAGCAATCAGCCCCAGCATTTT.